This T cell receptor beta chain was retrieved from a study of blood T cell repertoires in COVID-19. This table comes from immunoSEQ multiplex PCR, and its TCRdb copy is limited to in-frame clones, with some not included. The sample includes 250,000 to 350,000 clones, around 86% of them seen just once. The source is a woman between 18 and 30 years old who had recovered from COVID-19. The specimen was PBMCs or T cells enriched from blood (not recorded which).

The CDR3 bases are TGTGCCAGCTCACAGTATACAGGGAGGGATGAAAAACTGTTTTTT. Protein: CASSQYTGRDEKLFF. The chain couples TRBV18 to TRBJ1-4; D possibly corresponds to TRBD1 (6 bases). CDR3 length equals 15 residues. V shed 4 bases and J shed 6 bases, with 15 bases lying between them. Germline assignment: CDR1 KGHSH and CDR2 LQKENI.